These 24 T cell receptor beta chains originate from one sample sequenced in a study of blood T cell repertoires in COVID-19. Measured with immunoSEQ multiplex PCR; TCRdb has only the in-frame clones, and not every one. The data contain fewer than 80,000 clones, less than 75% of them singletons. Specimen: peripheral blood. The receptor source for this set is a man between 60 and 75 years old with acute or convalescent COVID-19.

The rearrangement joins TRBV3-1 (or the pseudogene TRBV3-2) to TRBJ2-5, with 12 bases that match TRBD2. This CDR3 region has 17 residues. Per germline, CDR1 LGHDT and CDR2 YNNKEL (reference sequence). The trim removed 1 base at V and 5 bases at J, leaving 8 bases unmatched. The CDR3 reads CASSQVLTSGGGETQYF. CDR3 sequence (DNA): TGTGCCAGCAGCCAAGTCCTGACTAGCGGGGGTGGCGAGACCCAGTACTTC.

The chain joins TRBV2 to TRBJ1-1; TRBD1 matches at 9 bases. With 5 bases clipped from V and 11 bases from J, the junction kept 6 bases outside the gene matches. The CDR3 sequence is 12 residues long. CDR1 is SNHLY and CDR2 is FYNNEI in the germline V gene. The CDR3 loop is CASSPGTGRAFF. The CDR3 DNA reads as TGTGCCAGCAGTCCCGGGACAGGGCGGGCTTTCTTT.

The CDR3 sequence: CASRPGATLGETQYF. The CDR3 nucleotides read TGTGCCAGTAGACCGGGAGCAACTTTGGGGGAGACCCAGTACTTC. The chain has TRBV19 and TRBJ2-5, with D possibly TRBD2 on 6 matching bases. V was clipped by 6 bases and J by 5 bases, with 19 bases between them. The germline V gene encodes CDR1 LNHDA and CDR2 SQIVND (reference sequence). This CDR3 has 15 amino acids.

The chain is built from TRBV5-1 and TRBJ2-2; D may be TRBD1 (5 bases). Trimming shortened V by 3 bases and J by 4 bases, and 10 bases separated the two germline ends. Germline loops: CDR1 SGHRS, CDR2 YFSETQ. This CDR3 region has 14 residues. CDR3 coding DNA: TGCGCCAGCAGCTCGAAGCAGGGCACCGGGGAGCTGTTTTTT. Translated, it gives CASSSKQGTGELFF. The complete variable domain, with remaining parts taken from reference TRBV5-1 and TRBJ2-2, reads KAGVTQTPRYLIKTRGQQVTLSCSPISGHRSVSWYQQTPGQGLQFLFEYFSETQRNKGNFPGRFSGRQFSNSRSEMNVSTLELGDSALYLCASSSKQGTGELFFGEGSRLTVL.

The chain couples TRBV12-3 or TRBV12-4 to TRBJ2-7, with D maybe TRBD2 (7 bases). CDR3 length equals 13 residues. V was trimmed by 3 bases and J by 2 bases, leaving 8 bases between them. CDR3 nucleotide sequence: TGTGCCAGCAGTTTCGGGGGGCCCTACGAGCAGTACGTC. Translated, it gives CASSFGGPYEQYV.

The chain uses TRBV14 and TRBJ1-1, with D perhaps TRBD1 (5 bases). V lost 3 bases to trimming and J lost 5 bases, with 10 bases between them. This CDR3 has 13 residues. Germline CDR1 reads SGHDN; CDR2 reads FVKESK. This CDR3 is CASSHMDTTEAFF. The CDR3, as DNA: TGTGCCAGCAGCCATATGGACACTACTGAAGCTTTCTTT.

V usage is TRBV3-1 (or the pseudogene TRBV3-2) and J usage is TRBJ1-1; D ambiguous. Trimming removed 3 bases from V and 0 bases from J, with 5 bases in between. CDR3 length equals 13 residues. Germline values: CDR1 LGHDT, CDR2 YNNKEL (reference sequence). The CDR3 spells CASSQDLNTEAFF. In DNA form, the CDR3 reads TGTGCCAGCAGCCAGGACTTGAACACTGAAGCTTTCTTT.

The CDR3 DNA reads as TGTGCCAGCAGCCCGGGACATTACAATGAGCAGTTCTTC. The encoded protein is CASSPGHYNEQFF. The chain couples TRBV7-3 to TRBJ2-1; weak D call: TRBD1 (6 bases). In germline, CDR1 is SGHTA, CDR2 FQGTGA. This CDR3 is 13 amino acids long. Trimming took off 5 bases at V and 4 bases at J, with 9 bases between the two ends.

The chain joins TRBV19 to TRBJ2-3; possible D gene TRBD2, 6 bases. This CDR3 comprises 13 residues. CDR1 is LNHDA, CDR2 SQIVND, per germline (reference sequence). V lost 4 bases and J lost 6, with 11 bases in between. CDR3 sequence reads: CASSTRLGDTQYF. CDR3 DNA sequence: TGTGCCAGTAGTACTAGACTAGGGGATACGCAGTATTTT.

CDR3 loop: CAGSGYPYNEQFF. In DNA, the CDR3 is TGTGCCGGATCGGGGTATCCCTACAATGAGCAGTTCTTC. The chain links TRBV12-3 or TRBV12-4 to TRBJ2-1; a possible D gene is TRBD2 (5 bases). V was trimmed by 11 bases and J by 2 bases, leaving 13 bases between them. The CDR3 is 13 residues long.

The gene calls are TRBV19 and TRBJ2-6; maybe TRBD1 (5 bases). In germline, CDR1 is LNHDA, CDR2 SQIVND (reference sequence). The CDR3 sequence is 17 residues long. Trimming removed 8 bases at V and 1 base at J, with 18 bases between. The CDR3 sequence: CASADSLIRSGANVLTF. Here the CDR3 DNA reads TGTGCCAGTGCCGACAGCTTGATTAGATCTGGGGCCAACGTCCTGACTTTC.

The V and J genes are TRBV2 and TRBJ1-5; TRBD1 matches at 9 bases. The CDR3 sequence is 14 residues long. From germline, CDR1 is SNHLY and CDR2 FYNNEI. V dropped 0 bases and J dropped 11; count of bases not matched to a gene: 5. Here the CDR3 reads CASSEAPGQGSQHF. CDR3 in DNA: TGTGCCAGCAGTGAAGCGCCGGGACAGGGCTCCCAGCATTTT.

V usage is TRBV5-1 and J usage is TRBJ2-2; perhaps TRBD2 as D (5 bases). Germline lookup yields CDR1 SGHRS and CDR2 YFSETQ. CDR3 length equals 16 residues. V lost 2 bases to trimming and J lost 4 bases, with 15 bases between them. CDR3 protein: CASSFSRGLTTGELFF. The CDR3 DNA follows: TGCGCCAGCAGCTTTAGCCGGGGTCTAACCACCGGGGAGCTGTTTTTT.

This clone was counted only a few times. This chain joins TRBV30 and TRBJ1-2, with TRBD1 matching over 8 bases. CDR1 GTSNPN and CDR2 SVGIG come from the germline V gene (reference sequence). The CDR3 covers 16 residues. V shed 0 bases, J shed 6 bases, and the junction held 12 bases outside the gene matches. CDR3 nucleotides: TGTGCCTGGAGTGTAGTCCCCGGGCAGGGGGCCCATGGCTACACCTTC. It codes for CAWSVVPGQGAHGYTF.

V usage is TRBV29-1 and J usage is TRBJ1-1; 8 bases map to TRBD1. CDR3 length equals 13 residues. The trim removed 5 bases at V and 5 bases at J, leaving 7 bases unmatched. Germline CDR1 SQVTM, CDR2 ANQGSEA. CDR3 coding DNA: TGCAGCGTTCGGGACAGGACGGGGACTGAAGCTTTCTTT. The encoded protein is CSVRDRTGTEAFF.

There are a few counts of this clone. The chain combines TRBV19 with TRBJ2-7; D is unresolved. This CDR3 has 14 residues. Germline V gene data show CDR1 as LNHDA and CDR2 as SQIVND (reference sequence). V lost 3 bases to trimming and J lost 0 bases, with 9 bases between them. CDR3 in amino acids: CASSIQAASYEQYF. The CDR3 region has the DNA TGTGCCAGTAGTATCCAGGCCGCCTCCTACGAGCAGTACTTC.

The chain employs TRBV19 and TRBJ2-5; TRBD1 might be the D (6 bases). Looked up from germline, CDR1 is LNHDA and CDR2 is SQIVND (reference sequence). This CDR3 is 14 amino acids long. The ends were cut back, 7 bases at V and 1 base at J, with 13 bases in the middle. The CDR3 DNA sequence: TGTGCCAGTACAGCGCAGGGGAGCCAAGAGACCCAGTACTTC. It is translated as CASTAQGSQETQYF.

The table lists this clone with a few counts. The V call is TRBV4-1, the J call TRBJ2-2; weak D call: TRBD1 (6 bases). Between the trimmed V and J ends, which lost 4 bases and 3 bases, there was a span of 18 bases. CDR1 and CDR2 (germline): MGHRA, YSYEKL. The CDR3 spans 17 residues. The CDR3 DNA reads TGCGCCAGCAGCCGCACACTTGGACAGTACGACACCGGGGAGCTGTTTTTT. Its protein product is CASSRTLGQYDTGELFF.

The chain combines TRBV5-1 with TRBJ2-2, with D perhaps TRBD1 (6 bases). V gave up 4 bases and J gave up 4 bases, with 14 bases separating them. Germline V CDR1 and CDR2: SGHRS, YFSETQ. The CDR3 totals 15 residues. The CDR3 DNA is TGCGCCAGCAGCCTGGCAGGGGCGGGCACCGGGGAGCTGTTTTTT. Translating gives CASSLAGAGTGELFF.

This clone has a handful of counts. V is TRBV6-2 or TRBV6-3 and J is TRBJ2-5, with 9 bases identical to TRBD1. The junction had 4 bases not matched to a gene; V was cut back by 4 bases and J by 4 bases. This CDR3 has 14 amino acids. Germline V gene data show CDR1 as MNHEY and CDR2 as SVGEGT. The DNA for the CDR3 is TGTGCCAGCAGTTCGGGACAGGGAACAGAGACCCAGTACTTC. This translates into CASSSGQGTETQYF.

The V call is TRBV7-9, the J call TRBJ2-5, with D perhaps TRBD2 (6 bases). CDR1 SEHNR and CDR2 FQNEAQ come from the germline V gene (reference sequence). Deletions cut 6 bases from V and 10 bases from J, with 21 bases between. CDR3 length: 14 residues. The CDR3 DNA is TGTGCCAGCAGATTAAACGGGGCAGGAGGGGACCAGTACTTC. It codes for CASRLNGAGGDQYF. Full variable domain (remainder filled in from reference TRBV7-9 and TRBJ2-5): DTGVSQNPRHKITKRGQNVTFRCDPISEHNRLYWYRQTLGQGPEFLTYFQNEAQLEKSRLLSDRFSAERPKGSFSTLEIQRTEQGDSAMYLCASRLNGAGGDQYFGPGTRLLVL.

This clone showed up many times. The CDR3 reads CASSSHRNDPNYGYTF. The DNA for the CDR3 is TGTGCCAGCAGTAGCCACAGGAACGACCCTAACTATGGCTACACCTTC. The chain uses TRBV6-6 and TRBJ1-2; TRBD1 might be the D (5 bases). V gave up 5 bases and J gave up 0 bases, with 16 bases separating them. Germline CDR1 and CDR2: MNHNY and SVGAGI (reference sequence). The CDR3 extends over 16 amino acids.

The sample holds many counts of this clone. The chain joins TRBV28 to TRBJ2-6; D is ambiguous. CDR1 is MDHEN and CDR2 is SYDVKM in the germline V gene. The CDR3 consists of 12 residues. Trimming removed 7 bases from V and 4 bases from J, with 5 bases in between. The CDR3, as DNA: TGTGCCAGCACTACCGGGGCCAACGTCCTGACTTTC. Protein: CASTTGANVLTF.

This clone was seen more than once but under ten times. The chain employs TRBV6-6 and TRBJ1-2; 7 nucleotides line up with TRBD1. The CDR3 has 14 residues. The V gene's germline CDR1 is MNHNY and CDR2 SVGAGI (reference sequence). V shed 2 bases and J 5 bases; nucleotides not matched to a gene: 5. As DNA, the CDR3 is TGTGCCAGCAGTTACGGCGGCAGGGGGTATGGCTACACCTTC. It codes for CASSYGGRGYGYTF.